This section outlines one TCR beta chain sequence together with its context. This clone has only one observation. No cognate antigen has been identified for it. No clone much larger than this one lies a single base away; base qualities are absent. The data were taken from a study of T cell responses to AZD1222 COVID-19 vaccine (dated by TCRdb to the early 2020s). In terms of the full investigation: AZD1222 recipients whose second dose came at about 4 weeks and those whose second dose came at about 12 weeks were combined into one group, since spike-specific TCR depth and breadth did not differ between the two schedules. TCR sequencing was performed for more than 230 trial participants, of whom about 200 were given two doses of AZD1222 and around 25 were given two doses of MenACWY control vaccine. Trial participants were enrolled by age into subgroups of 18-55, 56-69 and 70-plus years, and around 150, 28 and 57 TCR-sequenced participants, respectively, were included in these subgroups.

The CDR3 regions of human TCRbeta chains were analyzed by immunosequencing. The paper's processing steps were these. Repertoire TCRs were matched against a reference library of SARS-CoV-2-specific TCRs generated with the MIRA antigen-specificity platform. Breadth was defined as the fraction of unique TCRs that were SARS-CoV-2-associated, and depth was defined as the fraction of total T cells that were SARS-CoV-2-associated. Each spike-specific TCR was assigned to its reactive spike region and to a CD4 or CD8 class using the MIRA data. Log10-transformed breadth and depth values were compared by one-way ANOVA with Sidak's multiple comparisons tests. In TCRdb, the immuneACCESS table is reduced to in-frame sequences with V and J assigned. These tables do not hold every clone; where another copy was compared, an unresolved V gene accounts for under half, and the others remain unexplained. The V and J calls and clone size are taken from that table; D and trimming were inferred from the DNA. The sample table holds around 67,000 clones, of which around 83% were seen once. The top ten clonotypes cover around 7.8% of the sample.

The time point label here, explained by the study, means: baseline before first vaccination. Samples from vaccinated people were obtained from the UK trials COV001 and COV002, which included a single-blind randomized controlled phase 2/3 trial of AZD1222 (ChAdOx1 nCoV-19) in healthy adults. Trial participant PBMC samples were collected at day 0 and day 28 after the second dose for TCRbeta chain sequencing. What the work shows at the level of the full study, not this receptor alone: Because no samples from the day 14 peak response were available, repertoires could be characterized only after the peak T cell response. A significant rise in spike-specific TCR breadth and depth was observed after two AZD1222 doses relative to day 0 and relative to MenACWY recipients. In the small 56-69-year group, the increase in depth fell short of significance, most likely because of low power. Nearly half of unique spike-specific TCRs reportedly recognized epitopes outside regions mutated in the B.1.351 and B.1.1.7 variants. Participants were mostly white British and included more females than males, and it was suggested by the authors that clonal diversity may have been underestimated. Vaccine-associated CD4 TCRs spanned the whole spike protein, with dominant responses in regions 160-218 and 743-854. Only six AZD1222 recipients were SARS-CoV-2 seropositive at baseline, limiting conclusions about previously exposed vaccinees.

Inclusive of the bounding cysteine and phenylalanine, the CDR3 is 15 residues long. The read is trimmed to its CDR3 DNA, 45 bases read in frame from base 1. CDR1 and CDR2, looked up from the germline V gene, are KGHSH and LQKENI. The germline ends are 12 bases apart after V is trimmed by 2 bases and J by 2 bases. The sample consisted of peripheral blood, taken on day 0 of AZD1222 vaccination. The origin of this receptor is an adult in good health. The chain uses TRBV18 and TRBJ1-1, with TRBD1 as a weak D call on 6 bases. The DNA sequence is TGTGCCAGCTCACCAGGGGGCTCGCTAAACACTGAAGCTTTCTTT. It encodes CASSPGGSLNTEAFF.